These 16 T cell receptor beta chains share one sample of origin, sequenced in a study of shared clonotypes between healthy human individuals. Measured with immunoSEQ multiplex PCR; TCRdb has only the in-frame clones, and not every one. The repertoire includes roughly 1.4 million clones, approximately 98.5% of them detected once, and around 0.38% sits in the top ten. Sequencing used naive CD4+ T cells sorted from blood. Subset indicated: CD45RA+ positively selected. The receptors here all came from a man aged 25-45 years in good health.

The J gene is TRBJ2-2, the V gene TRBV6-5, with D perhaps matching TRBD1 or TRBD2 (5 bases each). Germline values: CDR1 MNHEY, CDR2 SVGAGI. The CDR3 consists of 14 residues. V lost 5 bases to trimming and J lost 2 bases, with 9 bases between them. The CDR3 DNA is TGTGCCAGCAGTCCCGGGACCAACACCGGGGAGCTGTTTTTT. Protein sequence: CASSPGTNTGELFF.

The rearrangement uses TRBV10-3 and TRBJ2-7; D might be TRBD2 (5 bases). The CDR3 runs to 13 residues. From germline, CDR1 is ENHRY and CDR2 SYGVKD. Trimming took 10 bases from V and 6 from J, leaving 19 bases between them. In DNA, the CDR3 is TGTGCCACCGGCGCGGTGGGAGCAAGCGAGCAGTACTTC. Translation: CATGAVGASEQYF.

The chain carries TRBV9 and TRBJ2-5, with TRBD2 matching over 10 bases. In germline, CDR1 is SGDLS, CDR2 YYNGEE. After removal of 6 bases from V and 4 bases from J, the junction contained 9 bases not matched to a gene. The CDR3 is 15 residues long. The CDR3 here is CASNIAGGTRETQYF. The CDR3 DNA reads TGTGCCAGCAACATAGCGGGAGGAACGAGAGAGACCCAGTACTTC.

The rearrangement links TRBV10-1 to TRBJ2-2; 9 bases match TRBD2. This CDR3 is 14 amino acids long. Germline V lookup: CDR1 WNHNN, CDR2 SYGVQD (reference sequence). The V segment lost 3 bases and the J segment 5 bases; nucleotides outside the gene matches: 1. This CDR3 is CASSDSGRTGELFF. In DNA, the CDR3 is TGCGCCAGCAGTGATAGCGGGAGAACCGGGGAGCTGTTTTTT.

The chain employs TRBV5-1 and TRBJ2-7, with D unclear. The germline V and J ends were trimmed by 4 bases and 2 bases, with 13 bases remaining between them. Per the germline V gene, CDR1 is SGHRS and CDR2 is YFSETQ. The CDR3 length is 14 residues. CDR3 coding DNA: TGCGCCAGCAGCCAGGTTAAGCCCCCCTACGAGCAGTACTTC. Protein product: CASSQVKPPYEQYF.

This sequence joins TRBV2 and TRBJ2-1; no definite D call. Deletions cut 2 bases from V and 6 bases from J, with 14 bases between. CDR1 is SNHLY and CDR2 is FYNNEI in the germline V gene. The CDR3 is made up of 15 amino acids. CDR3 in amino acids: CASSEFQPAGNEQFF. The DNA of the CDR3 is TGTGCCAGCAGTGAATTCCAGCCCGCTGGCAATGAGCAGTTCTTC.

The chain recombines TRBV27 with TRBJ2-7; 10 bases are a match to TRBD1. V shed 10 bases, J shed 4 bases, and the junction held 7 bases outside the gene matches. The CDR3 runs to 13 residues. CDR1 is MNHEY, CDR2 SMNVEV, per germline (reference sequence). CDR3 nucleotides: TGTGCCAACCAGGACAGGGGGACATACGAGCAGTACTTC. This gives the protein CANQDRGTYEQYF.

As to this clone: Other DNA sequences in the sample encode the same CDR3. The V gene is TRBV28, the J gene TRBJ1-1; D not certain. The CDR3 consists of 13 residues. Germline V gene data show CDR1 as MDHEN and CDR2 as SYDVKM. The V gene lost 3 bases and the J gene lost 5 bases, with 10 bases spanning the gap. The CDR3 loop is CASSLAGETEAFF. The CDR3 DNA is TGTGCCAGCAGTTTGGCAGGCGAGACTGAAGCTTTCTTT.

DNA of the CDR3: TGTGCCAGCAGCCCCTCCCTGGGGTTAGCGGACCGGAGGGACGAGCAGTACTTC. Residues: CASSPSLGLADRRDEQYF. The chain has TRBV7-9 and TRBJ2-7; D is perhaps TRBD2 (6 bases). V was clipped by 5 bases and J by 5 bases, with 28 bases between them. The germline CDR1 and CDR2 sequences are SEHNR and FQNEAQ (reference sequence). The CDR3 extends over 18 amino acids.

The V gene is TRBV6-5, the J gene TRBJ1-2; the D gene is possibly TRBD1 (5 bases). The germline V gene encodes CDR1 MNHEY and CDR2 SVGAGI. The germline V and J ends were trimmed by 0 bases and 4 bases, with 9 bases remaining between them. The length of the CDR3 is 14 residues. The CDR3 nucleotides read TGTGCCAGCAGTTACTCCAGGGTTGCCTATGGCTACACCTTC. This codes for CASSYSRVAYGYTF.

The genes are TRBV11-2 and TRBJ2-7, with D possibly matching TRBD1 (6 bases). Deletions cut 5 bases from V and 2 bases from J, with 13 bases between. CDR1 and CDR2 from the germline V gene are SGHAT and FQNNGV. This CDR3 is built from 14 residues. The CDR3 sequence is CASSLIRTAYEQYF. The CDR3 DNA follows: TGTGCCAGCAGCCTTATACGGACAGCCTACGAGCAGTACTTC.

The chain combines TRBV7-2 with TRBJ2-2; TRBD1 is a possible D gene (6 bases). Germline V gene sequence: CDR1 SGHTA, CDR2 FQGNSA. Trimming removed 1 base from V and 6 bases from J, with 15 bases in between. This CDR3 is built from 16 residues. CDR3 nucleotide sequence: TGTGCCAGCAGCTTAGGGGCAGGGGTAAACGCCGGGGAGCTGTTTTTT. Translated, it gives CASSLGAGVNAGELFF.

The rearrangement links TRBV5-4 to TRBJ2-2, with no clear D. Per germline, CDR1 SGHNT and CDR2 YYREEE (reference sequence). The CDR3 runs to 14 residues. The ends were cut back, 2 bases at V and 3 bases at J, with 8 bases in the middle. The CDR3 reads CASSFITDTGELFF. CDR3 DNA sequence: TGTGCCAGCAGCTTTATTACCGACACCGGGGAGCTGTTTTTT.

The V call is TRBV29-1, the J call TRBJ2-1; 10 bases fit TRBD2. The germline V gene encodes CDR1 SQVTM and CDR2 ANQGSEA. V was clipped by 6 bases and J by 4 bases; unmatched bases: 6. The CDR3 contains 14 residues. The chain's CDR3 is CSVETSGSYNEQFF. The CDR3 DNA follows: TGCAGCGTGGAGACTAGCGGGTCTTACAATGAGCAGTTCTTC.

The rearrangement uses TRBV5-4 and TRBJ1-3, with unresolved D. Trimming pared 4 bases from V and 2 bases from J, leaving 7 bases between. Germline V gene sequence: CDR1 SGHNT, CDR2 YYREEE (reference sequence). The CDR3 length is 13 residues. The CDR3 DNA is TGTGCCAGCAGCCCTCTCGCTGGAAACACCATATATTTT. Translation: CASSPLAGNTIYF.

The gene calls are TRBV2 and TRBJ1-4; TRBD1 matches 10 bases. Germline assignment: CDR1 SNHLY and CDR2 FYNNEI. The ends lost 8 bases at V and 10 bases at J; junction bases unmatched: 10. The CDR3 consists of 14 residues. The CDR3 sequence: CASFEGTGVGKLFF. The CDR3, as DNA: TGTGCCAGCTTCGAGGGGACAGGGGTAGGAAAACTGTTTTTT.